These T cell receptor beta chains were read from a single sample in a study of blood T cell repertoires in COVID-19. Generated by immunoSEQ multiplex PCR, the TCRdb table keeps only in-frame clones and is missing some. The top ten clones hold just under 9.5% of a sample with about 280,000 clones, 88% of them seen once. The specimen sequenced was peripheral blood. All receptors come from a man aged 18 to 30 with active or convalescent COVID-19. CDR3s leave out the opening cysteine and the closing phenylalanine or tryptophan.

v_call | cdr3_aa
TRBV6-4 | ASSEQRDTDTQY
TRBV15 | ATSRDRASTDTQY
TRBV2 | ASSDIEAF
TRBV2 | ASSEYRSSGNTIY
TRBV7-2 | ASSRTGVSGANVLT
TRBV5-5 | ASSFRVPGGYEQY
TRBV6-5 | ASSYGRGGYNEQF
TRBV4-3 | ASSHEGPGGYNTEAF
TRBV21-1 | ASSGQEYEQY
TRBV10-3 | AISESRAFSSYNSPLH
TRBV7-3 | ASSLGGVTEAF
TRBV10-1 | ASSESGLAGTTDTQY
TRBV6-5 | ASSYGSSIGNTEAF
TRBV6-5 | ASRSGLGYGYT
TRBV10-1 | ASSDGTGYGYT
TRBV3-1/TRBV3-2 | ASSQYGQFRGGGELF
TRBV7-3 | ASSSHTSGGADTQY
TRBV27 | ASSFLAAGTNYGYT
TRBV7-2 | ASSLARASYEQY
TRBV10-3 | AISEPAGQGRTEAF
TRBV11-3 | ASSLQGDSYEQY
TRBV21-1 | ASSKVLEGATEAF
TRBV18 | ASSPGSGNSPLH
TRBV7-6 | ASSSIAGGGDTQY
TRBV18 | ASSPPGTSGGGQGEQY
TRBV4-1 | ASSHPQSGVETQY
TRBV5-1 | ASSPGQNTEAF
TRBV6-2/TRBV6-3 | ASSYREPGGYT
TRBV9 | ASNQAGTSTDTQY
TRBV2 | ASSEGTGGRSNYGYT
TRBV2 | ASRSGTGETQY
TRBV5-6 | ASSLRTAYSNQPQH
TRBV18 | ASSSVNSPLH
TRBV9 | ASSAGEGSPEAF
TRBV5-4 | ASSLAGGNNEKLF
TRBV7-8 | ASSPRTGDYGYT
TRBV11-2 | ASSLGQGTDTQY
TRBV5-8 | ASSWEPGFSNQPQH
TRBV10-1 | ASTVWEQY
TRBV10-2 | ASSERSTNSGANVLT
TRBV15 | ATSPGRQGMNTEAF
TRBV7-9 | ASSLRGDWNYGYT
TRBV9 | ASSVESGALSYEQY
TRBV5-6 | ASSSGTGNLLNYGYT